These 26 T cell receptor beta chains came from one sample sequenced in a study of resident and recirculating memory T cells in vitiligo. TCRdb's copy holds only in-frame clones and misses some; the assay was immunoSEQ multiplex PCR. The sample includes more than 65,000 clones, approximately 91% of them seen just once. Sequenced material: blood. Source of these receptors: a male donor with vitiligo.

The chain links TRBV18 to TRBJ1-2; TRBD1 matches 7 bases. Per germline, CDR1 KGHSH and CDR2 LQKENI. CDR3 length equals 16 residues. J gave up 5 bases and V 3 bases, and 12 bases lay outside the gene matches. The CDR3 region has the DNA TGTGCCAGCTCACCTGCCCTAGAGGGACAGACTTATGGCTACACCTTC. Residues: CASSPALEGQTYGYTF.

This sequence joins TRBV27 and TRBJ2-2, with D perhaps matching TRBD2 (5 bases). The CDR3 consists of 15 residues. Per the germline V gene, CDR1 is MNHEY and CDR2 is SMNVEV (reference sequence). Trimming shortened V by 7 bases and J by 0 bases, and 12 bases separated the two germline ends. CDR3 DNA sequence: TGTGCCAGCACTTTTAGAGCGGCGAACACCGGGGAGCTGTTTTTT. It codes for CASTFRAANTGELFF.

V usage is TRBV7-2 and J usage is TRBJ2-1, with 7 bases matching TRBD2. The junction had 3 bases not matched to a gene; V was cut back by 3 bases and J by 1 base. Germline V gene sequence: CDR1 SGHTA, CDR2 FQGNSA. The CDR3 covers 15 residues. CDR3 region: CASSLSGESYNEQFF. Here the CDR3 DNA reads TGTGCCAGCAGCTTGAGCGGGGAATCCTACAATGAGCAGTTCTTC. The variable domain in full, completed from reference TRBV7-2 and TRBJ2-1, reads GAGVSQSPSNKVTEKGKDVELRCDPISGHTALYWYRQSLGQGLEFLIYFQGNSAPDKSGLPSDRFSAERTGGSVSTLTIQRTQQEDSAVYLCASSLSGESYNEQFFGPGTRLTVL.

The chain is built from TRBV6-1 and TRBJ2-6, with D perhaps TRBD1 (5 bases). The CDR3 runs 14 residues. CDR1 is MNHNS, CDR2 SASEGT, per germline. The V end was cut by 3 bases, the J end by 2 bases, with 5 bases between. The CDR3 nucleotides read TGTGCCAGCAGTGAGGGGCCTGGGGCCAACGTCCTGACTTTC. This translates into CASSEGPGANVLTF.

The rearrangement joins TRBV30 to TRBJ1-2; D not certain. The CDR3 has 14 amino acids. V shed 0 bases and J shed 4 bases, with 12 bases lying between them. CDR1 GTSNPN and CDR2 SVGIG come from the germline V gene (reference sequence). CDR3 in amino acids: CAWSVIGRAYGYTF. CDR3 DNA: TGTGCCTGGAGTGTTATAGGGAGGGCCTATGGCTACACCTTC.

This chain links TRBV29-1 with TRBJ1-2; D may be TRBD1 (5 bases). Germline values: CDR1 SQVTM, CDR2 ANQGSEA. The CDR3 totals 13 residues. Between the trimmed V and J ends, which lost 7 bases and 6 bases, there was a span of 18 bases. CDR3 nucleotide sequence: TGCAGCGCCACTGGGGGGGGGTCTCATGGCTACACCTTC. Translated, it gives CSATGGGSHGYTF. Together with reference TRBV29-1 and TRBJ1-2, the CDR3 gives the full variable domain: SAVISQKPSRDICQRGTSLTIQCQVDSQVTMMFWYRQQPGQSLTLIATANQGSEATYESGFVIDKFPISRPNLTFSTLTVSNMSPEDSSIYLCSATGGGSHGYTFGSGTRLTVV.

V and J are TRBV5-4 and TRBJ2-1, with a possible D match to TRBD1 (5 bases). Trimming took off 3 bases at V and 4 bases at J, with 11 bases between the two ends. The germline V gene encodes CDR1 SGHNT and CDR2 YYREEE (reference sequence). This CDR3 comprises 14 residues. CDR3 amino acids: CASSYETEYNEQFF. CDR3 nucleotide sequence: TGTGCCAGCAGCTATGAGACAGAATACAATGAGCAGTTCTTC.

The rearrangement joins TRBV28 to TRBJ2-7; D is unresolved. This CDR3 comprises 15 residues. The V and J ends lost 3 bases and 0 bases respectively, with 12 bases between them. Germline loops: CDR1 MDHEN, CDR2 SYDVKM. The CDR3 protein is CASSFAVVGSYEQYF. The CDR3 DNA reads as TGTGCCAGCAGTTTTGCAGTGGTTGGCTCCTACGAGCAGTACTTC.

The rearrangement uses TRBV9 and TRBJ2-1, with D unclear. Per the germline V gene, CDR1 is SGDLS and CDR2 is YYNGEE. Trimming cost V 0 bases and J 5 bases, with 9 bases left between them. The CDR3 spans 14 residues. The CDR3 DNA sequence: TGTGCCAGCAGCGTAGCGAGACAAGACAATGAGCAGTTCTTC. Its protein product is CASSVARQDNEQFF.

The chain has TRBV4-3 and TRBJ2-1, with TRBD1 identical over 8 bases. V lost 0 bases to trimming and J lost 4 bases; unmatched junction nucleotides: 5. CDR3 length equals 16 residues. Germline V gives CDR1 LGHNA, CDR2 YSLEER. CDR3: CASSQDYRQGYNEQFF. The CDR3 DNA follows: TGCGCCAGCAGCCAAGATTACCGACAGGGGTACAATGAGCAGTTCTTC.

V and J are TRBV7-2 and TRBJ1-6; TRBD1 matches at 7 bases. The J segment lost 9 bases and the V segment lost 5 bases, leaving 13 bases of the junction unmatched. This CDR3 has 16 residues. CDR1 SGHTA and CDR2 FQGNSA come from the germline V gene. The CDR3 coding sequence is TGTGCCAGCAGCGCTCCCCGACAGGGTTTAGGTTCACCCCTCCACTTT. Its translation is CASSAPRQGLGSPLHF.

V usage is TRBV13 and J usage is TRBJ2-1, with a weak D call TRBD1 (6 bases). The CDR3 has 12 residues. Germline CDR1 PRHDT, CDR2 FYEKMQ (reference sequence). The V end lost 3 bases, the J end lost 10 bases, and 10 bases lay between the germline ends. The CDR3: CASSFQGSEQFF. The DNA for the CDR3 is TGTGCCAGCAGCTTTCAGGGGTCCGAGCAGTTCTTC.

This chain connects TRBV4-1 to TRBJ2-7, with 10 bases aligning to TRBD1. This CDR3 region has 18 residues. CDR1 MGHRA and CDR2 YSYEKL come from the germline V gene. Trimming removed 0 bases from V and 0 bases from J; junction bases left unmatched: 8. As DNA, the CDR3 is TGCGCCAGCAGCCAAGACCTTTCGACAGGGGGCCTCTCCTACGAGCAGTACTTC. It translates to CASSQDLSTGGLSYEQYF.

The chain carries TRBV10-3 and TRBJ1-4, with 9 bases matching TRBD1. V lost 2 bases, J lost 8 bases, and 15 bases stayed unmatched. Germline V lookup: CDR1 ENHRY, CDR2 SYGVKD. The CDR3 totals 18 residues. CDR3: CAISEISFRDREMEKLFF. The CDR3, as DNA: TGTGCCATCAGTGAGATATCGTTTAGGGACAGGGAAATGGAAAAACTGTTTTTT.

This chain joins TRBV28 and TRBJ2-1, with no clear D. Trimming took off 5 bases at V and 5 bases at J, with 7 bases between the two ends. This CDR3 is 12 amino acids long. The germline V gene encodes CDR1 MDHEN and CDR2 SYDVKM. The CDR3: CASSPPDNEQFF. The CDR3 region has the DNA TGTGCCAGCAGTCCCCCAGACAATGAGCAGTTCTTC.

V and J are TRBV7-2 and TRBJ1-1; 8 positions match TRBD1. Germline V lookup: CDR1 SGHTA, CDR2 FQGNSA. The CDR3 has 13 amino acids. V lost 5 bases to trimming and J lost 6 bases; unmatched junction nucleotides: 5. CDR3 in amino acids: CASSQSTGAEAFF. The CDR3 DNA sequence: TGTGCCAGCAGCCAATCGACAGGGGCTGAAGCTTTCTTT. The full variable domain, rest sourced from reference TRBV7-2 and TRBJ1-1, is GAGVSQSPSNKVTEKGKDVELRCDPISGHTALYWYRQSLGQGLEFLIYFQGNSAPDKSGLPSDRFSAERTGGSVSTLTIQRTQQEDSAVYLCASSQSTGAEAFFGQGTRLTVV.

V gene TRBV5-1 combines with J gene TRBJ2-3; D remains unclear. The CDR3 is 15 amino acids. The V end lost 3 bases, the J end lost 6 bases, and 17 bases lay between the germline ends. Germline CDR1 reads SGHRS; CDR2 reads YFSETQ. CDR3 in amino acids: CASSSTSLRPDTQYF. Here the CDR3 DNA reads TGCGCCAGCAGCTCAACCTCGCTGCGGCCCGATACGCAGTATTTT. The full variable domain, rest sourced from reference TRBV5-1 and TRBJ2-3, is KAGVTQTPRYLIKTRGQQVTLSCSPISGHRSVSWYQQTPGQGLQFLFEYFSETQRNKGNFPGRFSGRQFSNSRSEMNVSTLELGDSALYLCASSSTSLRPDTQYFGPGTRLTVL.

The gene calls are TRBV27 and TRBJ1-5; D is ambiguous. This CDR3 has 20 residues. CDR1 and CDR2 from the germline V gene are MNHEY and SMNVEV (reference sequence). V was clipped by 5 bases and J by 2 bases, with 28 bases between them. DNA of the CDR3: TGTGCCAGCAGTCTCAAGGGAGGGATGATCGGCTTTTCGGGCAATCAGCCCCAGCATTTT. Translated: CASSLKGGMIGFSGNQPQHF.

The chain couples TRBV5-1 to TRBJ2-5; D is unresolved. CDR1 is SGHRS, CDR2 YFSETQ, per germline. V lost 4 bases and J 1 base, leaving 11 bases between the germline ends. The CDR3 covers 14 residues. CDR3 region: CASSPRSLQETQYF. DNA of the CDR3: TGCGCCAGCAGCCCGCGGAGTCTCCAAGAGACCCAGTACTTC.

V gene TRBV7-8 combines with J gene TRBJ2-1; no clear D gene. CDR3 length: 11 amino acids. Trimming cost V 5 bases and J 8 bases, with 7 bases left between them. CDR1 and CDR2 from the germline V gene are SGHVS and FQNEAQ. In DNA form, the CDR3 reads TGTGCCAGCAGCATTCGAGATGAGCAGTTCTTC. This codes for CASSIRDEQFF.

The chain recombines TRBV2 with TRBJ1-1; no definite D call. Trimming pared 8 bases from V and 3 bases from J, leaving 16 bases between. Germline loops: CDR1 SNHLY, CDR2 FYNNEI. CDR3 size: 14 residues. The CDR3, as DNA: TGTGCCAGCGCGGCCCGGTGGAGGGACACTGAAGCTTTCTTT. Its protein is CASAARWRDTEAFF.

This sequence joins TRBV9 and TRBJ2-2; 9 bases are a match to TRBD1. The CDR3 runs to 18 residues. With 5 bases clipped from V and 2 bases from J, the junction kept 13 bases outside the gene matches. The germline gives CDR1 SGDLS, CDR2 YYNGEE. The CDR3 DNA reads TGTGCCAGCAGTCTCCACGACCGGGACAGGGTTAACACCGGGGAGCTGTTTTTT. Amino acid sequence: CASSLHDRDRVNTGELFF.

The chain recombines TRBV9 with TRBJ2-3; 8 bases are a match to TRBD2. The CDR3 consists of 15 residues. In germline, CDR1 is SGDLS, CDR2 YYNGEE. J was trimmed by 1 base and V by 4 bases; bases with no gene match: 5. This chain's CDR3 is CASSLSGGGTDTQYF. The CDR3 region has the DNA TGTGCCAGCAGCCTCAGCGGGGGCGGCACAGATACGCAGTATTTT.

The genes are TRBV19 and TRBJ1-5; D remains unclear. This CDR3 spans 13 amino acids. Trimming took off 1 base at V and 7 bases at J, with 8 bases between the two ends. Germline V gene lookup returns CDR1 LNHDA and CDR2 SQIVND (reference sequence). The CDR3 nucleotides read TGTGCCAGTAGTATAGGAGTGAGGCAGCCCCAGCATTTT. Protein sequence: CASSIGVRQPQHF. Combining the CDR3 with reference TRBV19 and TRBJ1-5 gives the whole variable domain DGGITQSPKYLFRKEGQNVTLSCEQNLNHDAMYWYRQDPGQGLRLIYYSQIVNDFQKGDIAEGYSVSREKKESFPLTVTSAQKNPTAFYLCASSIGVRQPQHFGDGTRLSIL.

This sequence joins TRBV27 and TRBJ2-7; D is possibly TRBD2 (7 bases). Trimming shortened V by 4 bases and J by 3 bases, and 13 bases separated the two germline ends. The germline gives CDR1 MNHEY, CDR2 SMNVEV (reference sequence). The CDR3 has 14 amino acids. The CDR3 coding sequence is TGTGCCAGCAGTTCCGGGGGGCCCCACTACGAGCAGTACTTC. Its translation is CASSSGGPHYEQYF.

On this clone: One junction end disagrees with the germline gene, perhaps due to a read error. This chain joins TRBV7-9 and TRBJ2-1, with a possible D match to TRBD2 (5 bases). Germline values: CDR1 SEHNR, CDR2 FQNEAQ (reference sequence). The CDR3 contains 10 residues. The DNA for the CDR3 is TGTGCCAGCAGCTCTGAGGGTTCGATCTTC. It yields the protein CASSSEGSIF.